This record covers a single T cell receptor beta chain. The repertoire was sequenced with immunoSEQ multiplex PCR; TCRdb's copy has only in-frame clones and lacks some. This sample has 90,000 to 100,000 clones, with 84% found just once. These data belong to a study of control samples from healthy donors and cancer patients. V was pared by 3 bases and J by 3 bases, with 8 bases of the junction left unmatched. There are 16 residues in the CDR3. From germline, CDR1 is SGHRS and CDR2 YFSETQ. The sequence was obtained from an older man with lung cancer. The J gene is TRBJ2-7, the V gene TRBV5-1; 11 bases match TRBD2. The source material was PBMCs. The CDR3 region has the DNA TGCGCCAGCAGCTGGGGTCCTAGCGGGGGGAACTACGAGCAGTACTTC. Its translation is CASSWGPSGGNYEQYF.